This T cell receptor beta chain is from a study of blood T cell repertoires in COVID-19. The wider study: T cells, B-cell-depleted T cells, or PBMCs provided the cDNA or gDNA that served as material.

Using immunoSEQ multiplex PCR, the repertoire was profiled, and TCRdb retains in-frame clones only, with some absent. The sample carries 100,000 or so clones, about 85% recorded once. The CDR3 extends over 16 amino acids. In germline, CDR1 is SGHTS, CDR2 YDEGEE. V lost 3 bases to trimming and J lost 3 bases; unmatched junction nucleotides: 8. The TCR was taken from a man aged 50 or older with active COVID-19. The chain combines TRBV5-8 with TRBJ1-3; 8 bases are a match to TRBD1. The sample consisted of peripheral blood. In nucleotides, the CDR3 is TGTGCCAGCAGCTCCGGGACAGGACTCCGTGGAAACACCATATATTTT. The encoded protein is CASSSGTGLRGNTIYF. The whole variable domain, remainder taken from reference TRBV5-8 and TRBJ1-3, is EAGVTQSPTHLIKTRGQQATLRCSPISGHTSVYWYQQALGLGLQFLLWYDEGEERNRGNFPPRFSGRQFPNYSSELNVNALELEDSALYLCASSSGTGLRGNTIYFGEGSWLTVV.